The clone carrying this T cell receptor beta chain was picked up many times. As yet, its antigen is unknown. Together with a sample-barcoded 5' primer, a J-beta primer mix was included in a second PCR lasting roughly 6 to 12 cycles. With 12 random nucleotides, a template-switch adaptor tagged each individual cDNA molecule. TCRdb passed the 5' RACE reads through MiXCR, listing each CDR3 protein once. This sample has 600,000 or so distinct CDR3 sequences; about 28% occur once, and the top ten carry more than 15%. These data belong to a study of blood T cells in healthy people across ages. Study outcomes and limitations: The CMV status of each donor remained undetermined, and this could have confounded shifts in expanded clonotypes.

Sequenced material: blood. The receptor comes from a woman aged 80 or older in good health.

CDR3 bases: TGTGCCAGCAGTGACGGGACTGAAATACAAGAGACCCAGTACTTC. Translating it yields CASSDGTEIQETQYF. The V gene is TRBV25-1, the J gene TRBJ2-5, with D possibly TRBD2 on 6 matching bases. CDR1 and CDR2 from the germline V gene are MGHDK and SYGVNS. V lost 3 bases and J lost 2, with 13 bases in between. There are 15 residues in the CDR3.